The rows below give T cell receptor beta chains drawn from one sample of a study of vaccination effects on CD4 cells after COVID-19. These receptors are not linked to any known antigen. Assay: immunoSEQ multiplex PCR; the TCRdb copy retains only in-frame clones and omits some. The sample lists roughly 30,000 clones, around 75% seen once, with under 7.5% in the top ten. This sample comprised CD4+ T cells from PBMCs cultured without peptide, obtained after COVID-19 vaccination. The receptor set was obtained from a human donor who had a prior SARS-CoV-2 infection. Each CDR3 is given with its conserved first and last residue. The order of the fields is D gene, V gene, clone size, J gene, CDR3 protein, CDR3 DNA. The D gene is left open where the match is weak. Expanded clones are given a class, and other clones once, few, many or no size at all.

d_call: -
v_call: TRBV5-1
clone_size: -
j_call: TRBJ2-5
cdr3_aa: CASSFGDGIQETQYF
cdr3_nt: TGCGCCAGCAGCTTTGGGGACGGGATTCAAGAGACCCAGTACTTC

d_call: -
v_call: TRBV3-1/TRBV3-2
clone_size: -
j_call: TRBJ2-5
cdr3_aa: CASSQNRDETQYF
cdr3_nt: TGTGCCAGCAGCCAAAATCGGGATGAGACCCAGTACTTC

d_call: -
v_call: TRBV2
clone_size: -
j_call: TRBJ1-5
cdr3_aa: CASSEARGASNQPQHF
cdr3_nt: TGTGCCAGCAGTGAAGCGCGGGGGGCCAGCAATCAGCCCCAGCATTTT

d_call: -
v_call: TRBV2
clone_size: -
j_call: TRBJ2-7
cdr3_aa: CASSEWQASVSEQYF
cdr3_nt: TGTGCCAGCAGTGAATGGCAGGCTAGCGTAAGCGAGCAGTACTTC

d_call: -
v_call: TRBV5-6
clone_size: -
j_call: TRBJ2-3
cdr3_aa: CASSLALLGDTQYF
cdr3_nt: TGTGCCAGCAGCTTGGCCCTGCTAGGGGATACGCAGTATTTT

d_call: -
v_call: TRBV29-1
clone_size: -
j_call: TRBJ2-2
cdr3_aa: CSVEKGSIGELFF
cdr3_nt: TGCAGCGTTGAAAAGGGCTCCATCGGGGAGCTGTTTTTT

d_call: -
v_call: TRBV5-1
clone_size: -
j_call: TRBJ2-1
cdr3_aa: CASSWVAESSYNEQFF
cdr3_nt: TGCGCCAGCAGCTGGGTAGCGGAAAGCTCCTACAATGAGCAGTTCTTC

d_call: -
v_call: TRBV7-8
clone_size: once
j_call: TRBJ1-1
cdr3_aa: CASSWRETEAFF
cdr3_nt: TGTGCCAGCAGCTGGAGGGAGACTGAAGCTTTCTTT

d_call: -
v_call: TRBV27
clone_size: -
j_call: TRBJ2-3
cdr3_aa: CASSLSRATSTDTQYF
cdr3_nt: TGTGCCAGCAGTTTATCCAGGGCCACTAGCACAGATACGCAGTATTTT

d_call: TRBD2
v_call: TRBV9
clone_size: -
j_call: TRBJ2-7
cdr3_aa: CASSPNPTSDEQYF
cdr3_nt: TGTGCCAGCAGCCCGAACCCCACTAGCGACGAGCAGTACTTC

d_call: TRBD1
v_call: TRBV9
clone_size: -
j_call: TRBJ2-5
cdr3_aa: CASSVYPGQGGETQYF
cdr3_nt: TGTGCCAGCAGCGTCTACCCGGGACAGGGCGGGGAGACCCAGTACTTC

d_call: TRBD2
v_call: TRBV3-1/TRBV3-2
clone_size: few
j_call: TRBJ2-7
cdr3_aa: CASSQDGTSGAHEQYF
cdr3_nt: TGTGCCAGCAGCCAAGACGGAACTAGCGGGGCTCACGAGCAGTACTTC